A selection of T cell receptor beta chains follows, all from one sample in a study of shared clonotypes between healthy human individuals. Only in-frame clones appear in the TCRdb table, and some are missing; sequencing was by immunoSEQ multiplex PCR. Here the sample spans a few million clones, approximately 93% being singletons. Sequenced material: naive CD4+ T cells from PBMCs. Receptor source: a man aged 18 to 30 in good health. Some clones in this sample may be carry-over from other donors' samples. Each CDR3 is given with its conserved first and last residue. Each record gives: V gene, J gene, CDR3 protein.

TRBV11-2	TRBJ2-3	CASSLVLDTQYF
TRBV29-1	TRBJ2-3	CSVLGTSLGADTQYF
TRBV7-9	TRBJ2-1	CASSLKYNEQFF
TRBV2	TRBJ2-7	CASEASGRGGLYEQYF
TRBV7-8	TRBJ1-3	CASSLATGGAGNTIYF
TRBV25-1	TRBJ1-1	CASKLGGTEAFF
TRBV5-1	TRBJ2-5	CASSSRDKVETQYF
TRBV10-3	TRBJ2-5	CAISTKDPSQETQYF
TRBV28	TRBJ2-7	CASSLGGLPGSYEQYF
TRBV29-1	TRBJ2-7	CSVEDRRQAYF
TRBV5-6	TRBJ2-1	CASSWTRILYNEQFF
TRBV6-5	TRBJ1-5	CASRRRMSNQPQHF